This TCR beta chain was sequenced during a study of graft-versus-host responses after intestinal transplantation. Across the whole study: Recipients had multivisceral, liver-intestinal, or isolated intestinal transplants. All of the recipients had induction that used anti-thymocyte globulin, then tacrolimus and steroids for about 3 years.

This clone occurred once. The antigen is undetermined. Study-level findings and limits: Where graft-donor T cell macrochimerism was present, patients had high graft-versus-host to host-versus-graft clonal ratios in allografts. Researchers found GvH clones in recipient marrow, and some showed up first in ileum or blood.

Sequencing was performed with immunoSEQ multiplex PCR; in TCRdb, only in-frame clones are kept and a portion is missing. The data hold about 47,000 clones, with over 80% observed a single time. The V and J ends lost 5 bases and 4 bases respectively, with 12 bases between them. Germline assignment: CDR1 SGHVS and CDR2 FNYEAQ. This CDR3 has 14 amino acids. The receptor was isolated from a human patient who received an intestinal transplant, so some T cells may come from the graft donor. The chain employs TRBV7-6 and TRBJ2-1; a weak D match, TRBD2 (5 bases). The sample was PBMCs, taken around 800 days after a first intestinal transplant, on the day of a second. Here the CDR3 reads CASSERERYNEQFF. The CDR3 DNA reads TGTGCCAGCAGCGAAAGGGAGCGGTACAATGAGCAGTTCTTC.